This T cell receptor (beta chain) comes out of a study of T cell responses to AZD1222 COVID-19 vaccine. General observations from the study: Of the AZD1222 recipients, only five to seven were seropositive at baseline. It should be noted that donors were predominantly white British and more often female, and clonal diversity was possibly underestimated.

The germline V gene encodes CDR1 SEHNR and CDR2 FQNEAQ (reference sequence). The V and J ends lost 5 bases and 4 bases, in that order; junction bases with no gene match: 5. This CDR3 contains 14 residues. Turning to this clone: The antigen is undetermined.

Sequencing used immunoSEQ multiplex PCR; TCRdb keeps in-frame clones, though not all of them. The sample lists 130,000 to 150,000 clones, about 93% occurring once. The source material was peripheral blood, sampled on day 0 of AZD1222 vaccination. This rearrangement joins TRBV7-9 to TRBJ1-1; TRBD1 aligns across 9 bases. This clonotype was sampled from an adult in good health. Here the CDR3 DNA reads TGTGCCAGCAGCCTCGGGACAGGGACCACTGAAGCTTTCTTT. It is translated as CASSLGTGTTEAFF. The full variable domain, rest sourced from reference TRBV7-9 and TRBJ1-1, is DTGVSQNPRHKITKRGQNVTFRCDPISEHNRLYWYRQTLGQGPEFLTYFQNEAQLEKSRLLSDRFSAERPKGSFSTLEIQRTEQGDSAMYLCASSLGTGTTEAFFGQGTRLTVV.